Listed here are 24 T cell receptor beta chains from one sample, sequenced in a study of blood T cell repertoires in COVID-19. Repertoires were generated with immunoSEQ multiplex PCR, while TCRdb's copy carries only in-frame clones and drops some. The sample has about 210,000 clones, approximately 78% seen once. The sample consisted of peripheral blood. The receptors shown here come from an older woman with COVID-19, enrolled during active disease.

The chain has TRBV2 and TRBJ2-1, with 7 bases aligning to TRBD2. The germline V gene has CDR1 SNHLY and CDR2 FYNNEI. The ends lost 4 bases at V and 0 bases at J; junction bases unmatched: 3. This CDR3 comprises 15 residues. The CDR3 spells CASSARGGSYNEQFF. CDR3 bases: TGTGCCAGCAGTGCTCGCGGGGGCTCCTACAATGAGCAGTTCTTC.

CDR3 nucleotides: TGTGCCAGCAGTGACGGTCCTAGCGGGAGGGCCCAGTACTTC. Translated: CASSDGPSGRAQYF. This sequence joins TRBV2 and TRBJ2-5; TRBD2 agrees at 12 bases. V lost 3 bases to trimming and J lost 9 bases; unmatched junction nucleotides: 5. Germline V gene lookup returns CDR1 SNHLY and CDR2 FYNNEI. The CDR3 loop spans 14 amino acids. The entire variable domain, with the rest obtained from reference TRBV2 and TRBJ2-5, is as follows: EPEVTQTPSHQVTQMGQEVILRCVPISNHLYFYWYRQILGQKVEFLVSFYNNEISEKSEIFDDQFSVERPDGSNFTLKIRSTKLEDSAMYFCASSDGPSGRAQYFGPGTRLLVL.

The J gene is TRBJ2-1, the V gene TRBV28, with TRBD1 identical over 7 bases. Per germline, CDR1 MDHEN and CDR2 SYDVKM. Trimming at V came to 5 bases and at J to 8 bases, leaving 12 bases not matched to a gene. There are 15 residues in the CDR3. The CDR3: CASSGLTDRVDEQFF. CDR3 DNA sequence: TGTGCCAGCAGTGGTTTAACTGACAGGGTAGATGAGCAGTTCTTC.

This chain uses TRBV20-1 with TRBJ2-2, with D possibly matching TRBD2 (6 bases). CDR1 is DFQATT and CDR2 is SNEGSKA in the germline V gene (reference sequence). The V end was cut by 3 bases, the J end by 2 bases, with 10 bases between. The CDR3 sequence is 14 residues long. CDR3 DNA: TGCAGTGCTAGTACACTAGCTAACACCGGGGAGCTGTTTTTT. Its translation is CSASTLANTGELFF.

J is TRBJ2-1 and V is TRBV27; D might be TRBD2 (7 bases). V was shortened by 5 bases and J by 12 bases, with 26 bases between the two germline ends. This CDR3 region has 16 residues. Germline V gene data show CDR1 as MNHEY and CDR2 as SMNVEV (reference sequence). The CDR3 sequence is CASSLGGGGNNKGQFF. Here the CDR3 DNA reads TGTGCCAGCAGTCTAGGAGGGGGAGGGAATAACAAAGGGCAGTTCTTC.

The chain joins TRBV4-1 to TRBJ2-2; a possible D gene is TRBD2 (6 bases). CDR3 length equals 17 residues. V was pared by 2 bases and J by 2 bases, with 15 bases between. Germline V CDR1 and CDR2: MGHRA, YSYEKL. This CDR3 is CASSQPPASVNTGELFF. CDR3 bases: TGCGCCAGCAGCCAACCCCCCGCTAGCGTAAACACCGGGGAGCTGTTTTTT.

The chain combines TRBV7-9 with TRBJ1-2; 10 bases line up with TRBD1. V shed 5 bases, J shed 2 bases, and the junction held 5 bases outside the gene matches. CDR3 size: 15 residues. The germline CDR1 and CDR2 sequences are SEHNR and FQNEAQ (reference sequence). The DNA of the CDR3 is TGTGCCAGCAGCCGGGACAGGGGTATGAACTATGGCTACACCTTC. This encodes CASSRDRGMNYGYTF.

The V and J genes are TRBV5-1 and TRBJ1-1; perhaps TRBD1 as D (6 bases). Germline CDR1 and CDR2: SGHRS and YFSETQ. Trimming shortened V by 0 bases and J by 4 bases, and 13 bases separated the two germline ends. The CDR3 extends over 15 amino acids. CDR3 sequence reads: CASSLDRAGGTEAFF. For the CDR3, the DNA is TGCGCCAGCAGCTTGGACAGGGCGGGGGGCACTGAAGCTTTCTTT.

The chain links TRBV5-1 to TRBJ2-7, with D tentatively TRBD2 (6 bases). The CDR3 spans 14 residues. Germline V gene sequence: CDR1 SGHRS, CDR2 YFSETQ. Trimming pared 4 bases from V and 7 bases from J, leaving 18 bases between. The CDR3 region is CASSIVGGTMEQYF. The CDR3 region has the DNA TGCGCCAGCAGCATCGTAGGAGGGACGATGGAGCAGTACTTC.

The chain employs TRBV27 and TRBJ2-1; 10 nucleotides line up with TRBD1. The CDR3 runs to 16 residues. CDR1 and CDR2 from the germline V gene are MNHEY and SMNVEV (reference sequence). V lost 5 bases, J lost 2 bases, and 6 bases stayed unmatched. The CDR3 DNA reads TGTGCCAGCAGTCCCCCCGGGACAGGGGCCTACAATGAGCAGTTCTTC. The encoded protein is CASSPPGTGAYNEQFF.

This chain connects TRBV19 to TRBJ2-1; D call uncertain. The CDR3 contains 16 residues. Germline V lookup: CDR1 LNHDA, CDR2 SQIVND (reference sequence). The V gene lost 5 bases and the J gene lost 0 bases, with 14 bases spanning the gap. CDR3 region: CASSVQATSSYNEQFF. CDR3 coding DNA: TGTGCCAGTAGTGTTCAGGCTACCAGCTCCTACAATGAGCAGTTCTTC.

This clone is a singleton in its sample. The genes are TRBV19 and TRBJ1-6; TRBD1 is a possible D gene (5 bases). Per germline, CDR1 LNHDA and CDR2 SQIVND (reference sequence). V was pared by 10 bases and J by 7 bases, with 11 bases between. The CDR3 length is 12 residues. The CDR3 sequence: CATSAGNSPLHF. CDR3 sequence (DNA): TGTGCCACGAGCGCAGGGAATTCACCCCTCCACTTT.

The rearrangement uses TRBV2 and TRBJ1-1, with D possibly matching TRBD1 (6 bases). CDR3 length: 17 amino acids. Trimming shortened V by 0 bases and J by 4 bases, and 18 bases separated the two germline ends. Germline V gene sequence: CDR1 SNHLY, CDR2 FYNNEI. The CDR3 spells CASSEAGPGRGTTEAFF. In nucleotides, the CDR3 is TGTGCCAGCAGTGAAGCTGGCCCAGGGAGGGGGACCACTGAAGCTTTCTTT.

This rearrangement joins TRBV7-9 to TRBJ1-1; the match to TRBD1 covers 7 bases. With V trimmed by 6 bases and J by 0 bases, 7 bases remained unmatched. The CDR3 is 15 residues long. CDR1 is SEHNR and CDR2 is FQNEAQ in the germline V gene (reference sequence). The CDR3 nucleotides read TGTGCCAGCAGGGGGACAGAGGCTATGAACACTGAAGCTTTCTTT. Its protein is CASRGTEAMNTEAFF.

The rearrangement joins TRBV2 to TRBJ2-2; D is possibly TRBD1 (6 bases). This CDR3 comprises 16 residues. CDR1 and CDR2 (germline): SNHLY, FYNNEI. V was clipped by 6 bases and J by 2 bases, with 16 bases between them. For the CDR3, the DNA is TGTGCCAGCAGCTCTGAGGGGACATCAAACACCGGGGAGCTGTTTTTT. Amino acid sequence: CASSSEGTSNTGELFF.

The table lists this clone with a few counts. The chain links TRBV2 to TRBJ1-5, with 12 positions matching TRBD1. The germline gives CDR1 SNHLY, CDR2 FYNNEI. V gave up 6 bases and J gave up 2 bases; unmatched junction bases: 11. The CDR3 runs 18 residues. CDR3 DNA: TGTGCCAGCAGGCTGATGGGACAGGGGGCTTTCGGCAATCAGCCCCAGCATTTT. Its protein is CASRLMGQGAFGNQPQHF.

The chain combines TRBV20-1 with TRBJ2-1; unclear D gene. V was trimmed by 2 bases and J by 7 bases, leaving 6 bases between them. Germline V gives CDR1 DFQATT, CDR2 SNEGSKA (reference sequence). This CDR3 is built from 11 residues. CDR3 loop: CSARTLNEQFF. CDR3 sequence (DNA): TGCAGTGCTAGAACTCTGAATGAGCAGTTCTTC.

This chain uses TRBV6-5 with TRBJ1-5; D is uncertain. Germline V gene data show CDR1 as MNHEY and CDR2 as SVGAGI. Trimming cost V 9 bases and J 4 bases, with 16 bases left between them. CDR3 length equals 14 residues. The CDR3: CASNLSGVNQPQHF. The DNA of the CDR3 is TGTGCCAGTAACCTTTCGGGAGTGAATCAGCCCCAGCATTTT.

The rearrangement joins TRBV10-3 to TRBJ1-1; 7 positions match TRBD1. The CDR3 runs 13 residues. Germline V gives CDR1 ENHRY, CDR2 SYGVKD. After removal of 10 bases from V and 1 base from J, the junction contained 6 bases not matched to a gene. The CDR3 spells CASVGQPNTEAFF. In DNA, the CDR3 is TGTGCCAGCGTGGGACAGCCGAACACTGAAGCTTTCTTT.

The genes are TRBV5-5 and TRBJ2-1; the D gene is possibly TRBD2 (6 bases). The CDR3 loop spans 15 amino acids. CDR1 and CDR2 (germline): SGHKS, YYEKEE (reference sequence). Trimming took 3 bases from V and 3 from J, leaving 13 bases between them. The CDR3 region has the DNA TGTGCCAGCAGCTGGGGAGGAAGAGGCTACAATGAGCAGTTCTTC. This sequence encodes CASSWGGRGYNEQFF.

The chain carries TRBV7-2 and TRBJ2-7; unclear D gene. V was pared by 6 bases and J by 2 bases, with 11 bases between. The CDR3 is 13 residues long. Germline V gene sequence: CDR1 SGHTA, CDR2 FQGNSA. CDR3 in DNA: TGTGCCAGCAGTCCACAGAAAGCCTACGAGCAGTACTTC. Encoded protein: CASSPQKAYEQYF.

This clone was seen once. The chain couples TRBV5-1 to TRBJ1-3; no firm D call. V dropped 5 bases and J dropped 3 bases, with 6 bases sitting between them. Germline values: CDR1 SGHRS, CDR2 YFSETQ. The CDR3 runs to 12 residues. The CDR3 region is CASRGDGNTIYF. CDR3 DNA sequence: TGCGCCAGCAGGGGAGATGGAAACACCATATATTTT.

Concerning this clone: One junction end disagrees with the germline gene, perhaps due to a read error. The rearrangement uses TRBV7-3 and TRBJ2-7, with 8 nucleotides matching TRBD1. Germline CDR1 SGHTA, CDR2 FQGTGA. The CDR3 has 14 residues. The DNA of the CDR3 is TGTGCCAGCAGCGTAACAGGGGGAGAGTACGAGCAGTACTTC. Translating gives CASSVTGGEYEQYF.

The table lists this clone with a few counts. This chain joins TRBV5-6 and TRBJ2-3; D is unresolved. V lost 0 bases, J lost 4 bases, and 15 bases lay in between. The length of the CDR3 is 16 residues. Germline-derived CDR1 and CDR2 are SGHDT and YYEEEE. CDR3 loop: CASSLAPPIVADTQYF. As DNA, the CDR3 is TGTGCCAGCAGCTTGGCGCCGCCGATAGTGGCAGATACGCAGTATTTT.